This TCR beta chain was sequenced in a study of identical twins (dated by TCRdb to between 2015 and 2016). Background for the entire study: TCR alpha and beta repertoires from monozygotic twins, unrelated adults of various ages and cord blood were deep-sequenced to test whether fetal clonotypes persist. To rule out contamination, replicate twin experiments were performed at different times with different library preparation protocols.

In the germline V gene, CDR1 corresponds to SGHRS and CDR2 to YFSETQ. The V and J ends are trimmed by 6 bases and 7 bases, leaving 24 bases between them. Inclusive of the bounding cysteine and phenylalanine, the CDR3 is 16 residues long. The DNA shown is the 48-base CDR3, in frame from base 1. Findings and caveats that apply to the study as a whole: Recombination models systematically underestimated out-of-frame TCR alpha sharing in monozygotic twins but agreed with sharing between unrelated individuals. Fewer insertions were carried by abundant cord blood beta clonotypes, a similar but weaker trend appeared in young adult naive repertoires, and no such trend appeared in memory repertoires. Because the same donors could not be followed over many years, the conclusions depended on cross-sectional statistical analysis. Invariant T cells such as MAIT and iNKT could partly confound zero-insertion analyses, though diverse VJ usage argued against this for most clonotypes. A weaker excess of twin sharing was found in beta out-of-frame sequences because the signal-to-noise ratio was lowered by fewer shared sequences. Compared with coincidental sharing between unrelated individuals, an excess of low generation-probability sequences was observed among out-of-frame TCR alpha sequences shared between twins.

Every donor was a healthy Caucasian. Three unrelated non-twin adults were additionally sequenced: a male aged 18 to 30, a male aged 50 to 59 and a female aged 50 to 59. Miltenyi CD45RO+ enrichment and human naive T-cell isolation kits were used to isolate memory (CD45RO+) and naive T cells from PBMC. The method behind the library was 5' RACE. The data were produced on an Illumina HiSeq 2000. A universal primer binding site was added through template switching, and the final cDNA carried a unique molecular identifier so that TCR cDNA molecules could be counted accurately. Specific primers in the conserved constant-segment region were used to synthesize first-strand cDNA for TCR alpha and beta chains. To control for contamination, every cDNA library was double barcoded, receiving both a SMART-Mk sample barcode and Illumina barcodes. Two successive PCR steps introduced TruSeq adapter sequences along with Illumina sample barcodes. TCR alpha and beta cDNA libraries were sequenced on the Illumina HiSeq platform with custom primers. The paper's data handling went like this. MiGEC processed the raw reads to extract unique molecular identifiers, while MiXCR was used to determine the CDR3 positions. Recombination models were inferred per individual with the repgenHMM and IGoR tools using an EM algorithm. The tcR package in R was used for shared clonotype analysis, with sharing normalized by the product of cloneset sizes. To study raw recombination without the effects of thymic and clonal selection, out-of-frame nonproductive sequences were analyzed. TCRdb cleaned the public reads at Q25 with fastp, built clones with MiXCR and kept in-frame beta chains. Rows are unified per CDR3 protein, each entry keeping the most common DNA and genes. The V and J calls follow TCRdb's processing rather than the paper's. A total of around 370,000 distinct CDR3 sequences appear in this sample, about 10% of them only once. The ten largest account for 7.5% to 9.5% of the sample.

The sample holds a few counts of this clonotype. Its antigen is still unknown. No much larger clonotype is one base removed from it; base qualities were not supplied. The rearrangement joined TRBV5-1 to TRBJ2-3, and possibly TRBD2, on 6 matching bases. Sequenced sample: naive T cells sorted from blood. The label giving this sample's cell subset or site can be read as: cells isolated with a human naive T-cell isolation kit. The receptor was isolated from a woman aged 50 to 65 in good health. The CDR3 reads as follows: CASTLRPGLTAYTQYF. At the DNA level, the sequence is TGCGCCAGCACCCTAAGACCGGGACTCACTGCATATACGCAGTATTTT.